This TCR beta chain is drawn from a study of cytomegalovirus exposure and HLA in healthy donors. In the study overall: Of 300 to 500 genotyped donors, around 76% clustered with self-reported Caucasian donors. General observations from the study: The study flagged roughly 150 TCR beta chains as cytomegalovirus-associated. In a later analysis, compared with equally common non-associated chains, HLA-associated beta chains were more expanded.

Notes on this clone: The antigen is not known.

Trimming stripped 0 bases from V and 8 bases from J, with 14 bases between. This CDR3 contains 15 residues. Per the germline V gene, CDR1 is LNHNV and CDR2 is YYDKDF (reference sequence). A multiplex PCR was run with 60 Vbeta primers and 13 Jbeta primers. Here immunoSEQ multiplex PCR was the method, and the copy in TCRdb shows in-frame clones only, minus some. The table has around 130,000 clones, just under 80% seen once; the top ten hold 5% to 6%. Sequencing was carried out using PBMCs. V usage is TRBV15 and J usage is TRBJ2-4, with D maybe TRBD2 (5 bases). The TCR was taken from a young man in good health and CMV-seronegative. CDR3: CATSRDNRLEDIQYF. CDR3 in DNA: TGTGCCACCAGCAGAGATAATCGCCTGGAGGACATTCAGTACTTC.